This T cell receptor beta chain comes out of a study of blood T cell repertoires in COVID-19. Study background: Italy, Spain and the United States were the sources of the convalescent and acute COVID-19 samples. From T cells, B-cell-depleted T cells, or PBMCs came the material, which was cDNA or gDNA.

Ages ranged from about 18 to 89 years, with residence in about 24 US areas. Cohorts were based on clinical histories the participants reported. Germline loops: CDR1 SQVTM, CDR2 ANQGSEA. The trim removed 7 bases at V and 5 bases at J, leaving 5 bases unmatched. This CDR3 comprises 12 residues. Assay: immunoSEQ multiplex PCR; the TCRdb copy retains only in-frame clones and omits some. The profile shows roughly 200,000 clones, approximately 92% of them singletons. This TCR came from a woman aged 35 to 49 with acute COVID-19. V gene TRBV29-1 combines with J gene TRBJ1-1; 9 bases align to TRBD1. Sequences were obtained from PBMCs or T cells enriched from blood (not recorded which). CDR3 DNA: TGCAGCGGGCGACAGGGGGGTACTGAAGCTTTCTTT. Protein product: CSGRQGGTEAFF.